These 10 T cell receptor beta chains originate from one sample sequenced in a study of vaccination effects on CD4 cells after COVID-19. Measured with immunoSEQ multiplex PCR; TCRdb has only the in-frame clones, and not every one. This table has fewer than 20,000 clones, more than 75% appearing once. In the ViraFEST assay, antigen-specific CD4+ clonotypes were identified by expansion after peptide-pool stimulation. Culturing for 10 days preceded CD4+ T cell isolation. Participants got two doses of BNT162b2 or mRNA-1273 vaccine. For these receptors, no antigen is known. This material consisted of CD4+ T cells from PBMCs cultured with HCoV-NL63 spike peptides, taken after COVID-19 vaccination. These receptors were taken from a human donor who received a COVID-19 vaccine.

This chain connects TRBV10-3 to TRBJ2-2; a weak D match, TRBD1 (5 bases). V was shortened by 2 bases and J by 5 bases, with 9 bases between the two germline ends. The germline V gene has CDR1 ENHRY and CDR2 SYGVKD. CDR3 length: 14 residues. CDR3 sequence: CAISEGPGTGELFF. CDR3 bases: TGTGCCATCAGTGAGGGTCCAGGGACCGGGGAGCTGTTTTTT.

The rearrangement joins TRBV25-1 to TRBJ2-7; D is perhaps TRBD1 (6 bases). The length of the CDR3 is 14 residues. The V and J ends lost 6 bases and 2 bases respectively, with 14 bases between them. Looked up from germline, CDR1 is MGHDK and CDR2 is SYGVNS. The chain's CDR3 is CASSRGPGAYEQYF. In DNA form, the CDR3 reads TGTGCCAGCAGCAGGGGCCCCGGCGCCTACGAGCAGTACTTC.

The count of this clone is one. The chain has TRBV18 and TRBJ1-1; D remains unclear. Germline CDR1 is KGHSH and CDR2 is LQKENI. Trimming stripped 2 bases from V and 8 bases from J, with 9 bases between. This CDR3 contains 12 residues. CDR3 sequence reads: CASSPRIGEAFF. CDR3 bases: TGTGCCAGCTCACCAAGAATAGGGGAAGCTTTCTTT. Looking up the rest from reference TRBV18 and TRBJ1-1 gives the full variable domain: NAGVMQNPRHLVRRRGQEARLRCSPMKGHSHVYWYRQLPEEGLKFMVYLQKENIIDESGMPKERFSAEFPKEGPSILRIQQVVRGDSAAYFCASSPRIGEAFFGQGTRLTVV.

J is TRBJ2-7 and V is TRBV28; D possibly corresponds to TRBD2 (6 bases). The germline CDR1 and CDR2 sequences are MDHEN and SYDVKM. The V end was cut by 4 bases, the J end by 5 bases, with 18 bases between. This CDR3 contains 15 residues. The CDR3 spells CASSSGTFLVHEQYF. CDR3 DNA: TGTGCCAGCAGTTCAGGGACTTTCCTAGTGCACGAGCAGTACTTC.

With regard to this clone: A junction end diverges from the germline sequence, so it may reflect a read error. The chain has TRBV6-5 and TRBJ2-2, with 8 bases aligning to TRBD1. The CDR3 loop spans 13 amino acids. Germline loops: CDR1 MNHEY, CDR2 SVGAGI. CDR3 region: CATRQGNSGELFF. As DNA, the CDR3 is TGTGCCACCCGACAGGGGAACAGCGGGGAGCTGTTTTTT.

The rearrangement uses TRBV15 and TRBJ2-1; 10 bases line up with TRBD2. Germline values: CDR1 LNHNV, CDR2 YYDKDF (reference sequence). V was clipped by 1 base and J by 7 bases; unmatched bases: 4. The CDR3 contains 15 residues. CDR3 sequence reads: CATSRASGGRNEQFF. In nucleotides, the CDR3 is TGTGCCACCAGCAGAGCTAGCGGGGGACGGAATGAGCAGTTCTTC. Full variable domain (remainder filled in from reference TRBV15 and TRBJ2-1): DAMVIQNPRYQVTQFGKPVTLSCSQTLNHNVMYWYQQKSSQAPKLLFHYYDKDFNNEADTPDNFQSRRPNTSFCFLDIRSPGLGDTAMYLCATSRASGGRNEQFFGPGTRLTVL.

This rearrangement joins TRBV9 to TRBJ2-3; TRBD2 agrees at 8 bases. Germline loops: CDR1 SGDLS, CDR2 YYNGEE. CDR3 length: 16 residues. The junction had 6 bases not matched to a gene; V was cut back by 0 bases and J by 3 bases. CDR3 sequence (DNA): TGTGCCAGCAGCGTAGCAGGAGCGGGGGAAACAGATACGCAGTATTTT. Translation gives CASSVAGAGETDTQYF.

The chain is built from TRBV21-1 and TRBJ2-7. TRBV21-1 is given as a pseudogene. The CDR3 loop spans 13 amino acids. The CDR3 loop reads CASSKKGLHEQYF. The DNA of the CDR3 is TGTGCCAGCAGCAAAAAGGGTCTCCACGAGCAGTACTTC.

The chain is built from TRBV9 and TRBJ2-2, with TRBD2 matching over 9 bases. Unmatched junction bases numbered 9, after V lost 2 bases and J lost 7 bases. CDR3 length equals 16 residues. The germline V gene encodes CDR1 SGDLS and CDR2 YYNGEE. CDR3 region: CASSVGTSFENGELFF. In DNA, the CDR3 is TGTGCCAGCAGCGTCGGGACTAGCTTTGAGAACGGGGAGCTGTTTTTT.

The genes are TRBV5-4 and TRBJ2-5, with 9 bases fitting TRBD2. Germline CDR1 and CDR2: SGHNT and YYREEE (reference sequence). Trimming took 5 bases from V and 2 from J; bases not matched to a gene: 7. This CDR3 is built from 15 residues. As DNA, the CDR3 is TGTGCCAGCAGACTCCGGCTAGCGGGACAAGAGACCCAGTACTTC. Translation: CASRLRLAGQETQYF.